These 22 T cell receptor beta chains came from one sample sequenced in a study of a mutant IDH1 vaccine in newly diagnosed glioma. The data were produced by immunoSEQ multiplex PCR, yet TCRdb's version contains in-frame clones alone and is incomplete. The sample shows 90,000 to 95,000 clones, about 80% of them seen only once. Time point in this sample: baseline, week 1 (first vaccination visit). Specified treatment: pre-vaccination baseline after standard-of-care therapy. The starting material was PBMCs, obtained from a glioma patient treated with radiotherapy, temozolomide or both. The receptors originated from a woman aged 50 to 60 with glioma.

This clone was counted a single time. The chain is built from TRBV28 and TRBJ1-3; D perhaps matches TRBD1 (5 bases). The CDR3 spans 15 residues. The germline V gene encodes CDR1 MDHEN and CDR2 SYDVKM. Trimming stripped 5 bases from V and 7 bases from J, with 18 bases between. CDR3 nucleotide sequence: TGTGCCAGCAGTCCGGGACGGCGCAAATCTAACACCATATATTTT. This codes for CASSPGRRKSNTIYF.

The V call is TRBV29-1, the J call TRBJ2-7, with no clear D. Trimming removed 5 bases at V and 9 bases at J, with 14 bases between. CDR3 size: 11 residues. Germline V lookup: CDR1 SQVTM, CDR2 ANQGSEA. CDR3 sequence: CSVPSPSGQYF. For the CDR3, the DNA is TGCAGCGTTCCCTCCCCGTCCGGGCAGTACTTC.

The gene calls are TRBV27 and TRBJ1-2, with 9 bases lining up with TRBD1. Germline V gene data show CDR1 as MNHEY and CDR2 as SMNVEV (reference sequence). The junction had 17 bases not matched to a gene; V was cut back by 0 bases and J by 6 bases. There are 19 residues in the CDR3. The CDR3 reads CASSLSRDRATGLLDGYTF. The DNA of the CDR3 is TGTGCCAGCAGTTTATCGAGGGACAGGGCAACCGGTTTACTGGATGGCTACACCTTC.

V is TRBV29-1 and J is TRBJ2-1, with TRBD1 matching 7 bases. Trimming took 6 bases from V and 6 from J; bases not matched to a gene: 5. Per germline, CDR1 SQVTM and CDR2 ANQGSEA. The CDR3 length is 12 residues. The CDR3: CSVDRDGNEQFF. The DNA of the CDR3 is TGCAGCGTAGACAGGGATGGCAATGAGCAGTTCTTC.

The chain recombines TRBV15 with TRBJ2-5; 8 nucleotides match TRBD1. Germline-derived CDR1 and CDR2 are LNHNV and YYDKDF (reference sequence). J was trimmed by 5 bases and V by 5 bases; bases with no gene match: 4. CDR3 length: 13 residues. CDR3 nucleotides: TGTGCCACCAGCGGGGACAGGCGGGAGACCCAGTACTTC. As protein: CATSGDRRETQYF.

The chain links TRBV5-4 to TRBJ1-2; possible D gene TRBD1, 6 bases. Germline V lookup: CDR1 SGHNT, CDR2 YYREEE (reference sequence). The CDR3 runs 14 residues. V dropped 4 bases and J dropped 3 bases, with 13 bases sitting between them. CDR3 in amino acids: CASSRNTGYYGYTF. CDR3 nucleotides: TGTGCCAGCAGCCGAAATACAGGGTACTATGGCTACACCTTC.

This clone was observed a few times. The J gene is TRBJ2-5, the V gene TRBV7-9; 11 nucleotides agree with TRBD2. This CDR3 is built from 15 residues. Germline values: CDR1 SEHNR, CDR2 FQNEAQ (reference sequence). V was clipped by 7 bases and J by 1 base; unmatched bases: 5. CDR3 in amino acids: CASNLLAGGQETQYF. CDR3 nucleotide sequence: TGTGCCAGCAACCTTCTAGCGGGGGGCCAAGAGACCCAGTACTTC.

The chain recombines TRBV15 with TRBJ1-2, with 7 bases aligning to TRBD1. Per the germline V gene, CDR1 is LNHNV and CDR2 is YYDKDF (reference sequence). This CDR3 region has 15 residues. The V gene end was trimmed by 0 bases and the J gene end by 2 bases; junction bases not matched to a gene: 3. CDR3: CATSRDKDRNYGYTF. The CDR3 nucleotides are TGTGCCACCAGCAGAGACAAGGACAGGAACTATGGCTACACCTTC.

The chain uses TRBV5-1 and TRBJ2-3, with D possibly TRBD1 on 5 matching bases. The CDR3 has 15 amino acids. Germline V gene sequence: CDR1 SGHRS, CDR2 YFSETQ. The V end lost 2 bases, the J end lost 5 bases, and 15 bases lay between the germline ends. Written as DNA, the CDR3 is TGCGCCAGCAGCTTACTGGCAGGGTGGGGAGATACGCAGTATTTT. This sequence encodes CASSLLAGWGDTQYF.

The V call is TRBV15, the J call TRBJ1-6; D gene ambiguous. CDR3 length: 18 residues. Germline values: CDR1 LNHNV, CDR2 YYDKDF (reference sequence). V lost 5 bases, J lost 0 bases, and 17 bases lay in between. The CDR3 DNA follows: TGTGCCACCAGCCCTTTACTAACGGCGAGCTCCTATAATTCACCCCTCCACTTT. Its protein product is CATSPLLTASSYNSPLHF.

This clone was detected a few times. The J gene is TRBJ2-1, the V gene TRBV7-9; 13 positions agree with TRBD2. Germline trimming cut 5 bases from V and 7 bases from J; bases unmatched to any gene: 8. Germline lookup yields CDR1 SEHNR and CDR2 FQNEAQ (reference sequence). This CDR3 contains 16 residues. CDR3 in amino acids: CASSLRTSGGTNEQFF. In DNA, the CDR3 is TGTGCCAGCAGCCTGCGGACTAGCGGGGGAACTAATGAGCAGTTCTTC.

The chain carries TRBV27 and TRBJ2-2; D gene uncertain. Trimming removed 5 bases from V and 0 bases from J, with 7 bases in between. The germline V gene encodes CDR1 MNHEY and CDR2 SMNVEV (reference sequence). CDR3 length: 14 residues. CDR3 in DNA: TGTGCCAGCAGTAACCTGGCGAACACCGGGGAGCTGTTTTTT. Residues: CASSNLANTGELFF.

The gene calls are TRBV30 and TRBJ1-3; D unresolved. This CDR3 region has 11 residues. V was pared by 5 bases and J by 8 bases, with 10 bases between. The germline V gene has CDR1 GTSNPN and CDR2 SVGIG (reference sequence). CDR3 sequence: CAWYRGHTIYF. DNA for the CDR3: TGTGCCTGGTACCGGGGTCACACCATATATTTT.

The table lists this clone with a few counts. The chain is built from TRBV28 and TRBJ1-5, with D perhaps matching TRBD1 (6 bases). The CDR3 is 12 residues long. With 9 bases removed from V and 5 bases from J, the gap between germline ends came to 11 bases. Germline CDR1 and CDR2: MDHEN and SYDVKM. The CDR3 protein is CASFTGYQPQHF. CDR3 nucleotides: TGTGCCAGTTTCACAGGGTATCAGCCCCAGCATTTT. Based on the CDR3 plus reference TRBV28 and TRBJ1-5, the full variable domain is DVKVTQSSRYLVKRTGEKVFLECVQDMDHENMFWYRQDPGLGLRLIYFSYDVKMKEKGDIPEGYSVSREKKERFSLILESASTNQTSMYLCASFTGYQPQHFGDGTRLSIL.

This rearrangement joins TRBV7-2 to TRBJ1-5, with TRBD1 identical over 7 bases. Germline V CDR1 and CDR2: SGHTA, FQGNSA. Trimming removed 1 base from V and 6 bases from J; junction bases left unmatched: 9. The CDR3 is 16 amino acids. DNA of the CDR3: TGTGCCAGCAGCTTAGAGCCGAGACAGGGACCTCAGCCCCAGCATTTT. It codes for CASSLEPRQGPQPQHF.

The chain recombines TRBV11-1 with TRBJ2-1; perhaps TRBD2 as D (5 bases). The CDR3 length is 12 residues. CDR1 and CDR2 from the germline V gene are SGHAT and FQDESV (reference sequence). Trimming shortened V by 3 bases and J by 7 bases, and 7 bases separated the two germline ends. The CDR3, as DNA: TGTGCCAGCAGCTTCGAGGGAAATGAGCAGTTCTTC. Translation gives CASSFEGNEQFF. The entire variable domain, with the rest obtained from reference TRBV11-1 and TRBJ2-1, is as follows: EAEVAQSPRYKITEKSQAVAFWCDPISGHATLYWYRQILGQGPELLVQFQDESVVDDSQLPKDRFSAERLKGVDSTLKIQPAELGDSAMYLCASSFEGNEQFFGPGTRLTVL.

As DNA, the CDR3 is TGTGCCAGCAGCCGGGACAGTAGCAATCAGCCCCAGCATTTT. Translated, it gives CASSRDSSNQPQHF. The chain combines TRBV7-2 with TRBJ1-5, with 7 bases fitting TRBD1. The CDR3 has 14 amino acids. CDR1 SGHTA and CDR2 FQGNSA come from the germline V gene. The V segment lost 5 bases and the J segment 0 bases; nucleotides outside the gene matches: 1.

The chain is built from TRBV5-1 and TRBJ1-2; D is unresolved. This CDR3 has 15 amino acids. V gave up 0 bases and J gave up 0 bases, with 9 bases separating them. Germline V lookup: CDR1 SGHRS, CDR2 YFSETQ. CDR3 sequence reads: CASSLDRETNYGYTF. The CDR3 coding sequence is TGCGCCAGCAGCTTGGACCGGGAAACTAACTATGGCTACACCTTC. Full variable domain (rest looked up from reference TRBV5-1 and TRBJ1-2): KAGVTQTPRYLIKTRGQQVTLSCSPISGHRSVSWYQQTPGQGLQFLFEYFSETQRNKGNFPGRFSGRQFSNSRSEMNVSTLELGDSALYLCASSLDRETNYGYTFGSGTRLTVV.

This chain links TRBV27 with TRBJ2-5; no definite D call. Germline assignment: CDR1 MNHEY and CDR2 SMNVEV (reference sequence). This CDR3 has 13 residues. V was trimmed by 4 bases and J by 6 bases, leaving 12 bases between them. The CDR3 here is CASSSAIGKTQYF. The CDR3 DNA reads TGTGCCAGCAGTTCGGCAATTGGGAAGACCCAGTACTTC.

For the CDR3, the DNA is TGTGCCAGTAGGAGGGGATCAGGGGCCAACGTCCTGACTTTC. It specifies CASRRGSGANVLTF. The V gene is TRBV19, the J gene TRBJ2-6; D may correspond to TRBD1 or TRBD2 (5 bases each). V was shortened by 6 bases and J by 4 bases, with 10 bases between the two germline ends. The germline V gene has CDR1 LNHDA and CDR2 SQIVND (reference sequence). The CDR3 sequence is 14 residues long.

This chain joins TRBV10-3 and TRBJ1-6; D remains unclear. CDR3 length: 15 amino acids. CDR1 is ENHRY and CDR2 is SYGVKD in the germline V gene. Trimming pared 3 bases from V and 7 bases from J, leaving 13 bases between. In DNA form, the CDR3 reads TGTGCCATCAGTGATAGGGCCCCGAGGAATTCACCCCTCCACTTT. This gives the protein CAISDRAPRNSPLHF.

The chain carries TRBV7-2 and TRBJ1-1, with 9 bases lining up with TRBD1. V lost 1 base, J lost 5 bases, and 2 bases stayed unmatched. The V gene's germline CDR1 is SGHTA and CDR2 FQGNSA. The CDR3 extends over 14 amino acids. CDR3 region: CASSLEQGATEAFF. Here the CDR3 DNA reads TGTGCCAGCAGCTTAGAACAGGGGGCAACTGAAGCTTTCTTT.